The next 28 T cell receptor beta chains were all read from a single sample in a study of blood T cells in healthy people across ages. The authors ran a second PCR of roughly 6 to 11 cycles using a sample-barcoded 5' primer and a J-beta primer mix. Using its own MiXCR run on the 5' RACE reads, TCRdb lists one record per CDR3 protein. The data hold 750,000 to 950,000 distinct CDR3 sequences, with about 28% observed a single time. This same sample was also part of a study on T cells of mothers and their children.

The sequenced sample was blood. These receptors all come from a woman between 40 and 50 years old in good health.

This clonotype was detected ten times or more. In nucleotides, the CDR3 is TGTGCCAGCAGTCCAGTTTTTTCCGCAGGTAGCTCTGGGGCCAACGTCCTGACTTTC. Amino acids: CASSPVFSAGSSGANVLTF. The chain combines TRBV28 with TRBJ2-6, with no clear D. The ends were cut back, 5 bases at V and 0 bases at J, with 20 bases in the middle. Germline V gene sequence: CDR1 MDHEN, CDR2 SYDVKM. This CDR3 contains 19 residues.

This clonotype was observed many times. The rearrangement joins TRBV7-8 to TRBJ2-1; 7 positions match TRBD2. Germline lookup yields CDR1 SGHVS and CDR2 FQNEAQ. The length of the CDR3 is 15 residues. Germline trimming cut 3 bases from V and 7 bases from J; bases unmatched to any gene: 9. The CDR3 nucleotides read TGTGCCAGCAGCTTGTCAGGGACTACTCTGAATGAGCAGTTCTTC. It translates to CASSLSGTTLNEQFF.

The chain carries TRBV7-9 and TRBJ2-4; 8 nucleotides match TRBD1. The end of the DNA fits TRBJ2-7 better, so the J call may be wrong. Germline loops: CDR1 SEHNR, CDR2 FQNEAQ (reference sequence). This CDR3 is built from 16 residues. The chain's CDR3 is CASSSLRDRSVNEQYF. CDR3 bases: TGTGCCAGCAGCTCACTCCGGGACAGGAGCGTCAACGAGCAGTACTTC.

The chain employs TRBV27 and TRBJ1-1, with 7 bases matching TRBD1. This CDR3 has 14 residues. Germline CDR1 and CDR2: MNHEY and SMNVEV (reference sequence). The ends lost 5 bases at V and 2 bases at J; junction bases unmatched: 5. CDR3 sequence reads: CASSTGVGNTEAFF. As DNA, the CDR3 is TGTGCCAGCAGTACAGGGGTGGGAAACACTGAAGCTTTCTTT.

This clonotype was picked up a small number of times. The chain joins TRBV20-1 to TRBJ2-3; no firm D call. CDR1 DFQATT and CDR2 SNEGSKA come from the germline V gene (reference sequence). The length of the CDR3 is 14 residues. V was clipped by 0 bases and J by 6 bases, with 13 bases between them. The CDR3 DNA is TGCAGTGCTAGAGACGGCTCGGTGGGGGATACGCAGTATTTT. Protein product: CSARDGSVGDTQYF.

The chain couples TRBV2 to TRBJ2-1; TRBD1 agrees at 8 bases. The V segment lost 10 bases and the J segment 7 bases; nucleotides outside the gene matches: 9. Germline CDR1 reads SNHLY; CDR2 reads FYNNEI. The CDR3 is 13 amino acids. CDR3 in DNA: TGTGCCATAGGGACAGGAGTGTGGAATGAGCAGTTCTTC. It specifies CAIGTGVWNEQFF.

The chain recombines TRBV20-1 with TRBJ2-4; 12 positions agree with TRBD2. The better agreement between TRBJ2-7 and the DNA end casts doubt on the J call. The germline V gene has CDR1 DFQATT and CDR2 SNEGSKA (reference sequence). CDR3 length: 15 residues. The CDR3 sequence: CSVEAGLAGIYEQYF. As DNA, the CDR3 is TGCAGTGTTGAAGCCGGACTAGCGGGGATATACGAGCAGTACTTC.

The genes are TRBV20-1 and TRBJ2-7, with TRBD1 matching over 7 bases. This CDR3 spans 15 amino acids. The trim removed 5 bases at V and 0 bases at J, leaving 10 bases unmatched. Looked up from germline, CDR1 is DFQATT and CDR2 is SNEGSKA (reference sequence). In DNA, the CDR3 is TGCAGTGCTTTAAACCGGGACAGCTTCTCCTACGAGCAGTACTTC. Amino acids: CSALNRDSFSYEQYF.

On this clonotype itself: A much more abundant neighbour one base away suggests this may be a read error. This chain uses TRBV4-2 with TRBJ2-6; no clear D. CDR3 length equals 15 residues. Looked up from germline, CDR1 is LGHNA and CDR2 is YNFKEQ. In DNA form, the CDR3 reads TGTGCCAGCAGCGTAACATTCTCTGGGACCAACGTCCTGACTTTC. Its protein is CASSVTFSGTNVLTF.

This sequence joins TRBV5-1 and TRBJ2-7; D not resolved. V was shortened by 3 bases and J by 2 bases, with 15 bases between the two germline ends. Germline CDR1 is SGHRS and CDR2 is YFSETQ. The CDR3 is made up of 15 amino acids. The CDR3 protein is CASSSMMSTAYEQYF. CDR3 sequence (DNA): TGCGCCAGCAGCTCAATGATGTCGACGGCCTACGAGCAGTACTTC.

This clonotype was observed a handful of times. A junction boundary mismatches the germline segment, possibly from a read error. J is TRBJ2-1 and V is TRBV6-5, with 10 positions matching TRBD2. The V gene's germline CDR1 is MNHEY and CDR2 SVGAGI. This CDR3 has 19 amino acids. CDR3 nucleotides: TGTGCCAGCAGTTACGGTGCCAGCGGGGGGGGAAATTCCTGCAATGAGCAGTTCTTC. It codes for CASSYGASGGGNSCNEQFF.

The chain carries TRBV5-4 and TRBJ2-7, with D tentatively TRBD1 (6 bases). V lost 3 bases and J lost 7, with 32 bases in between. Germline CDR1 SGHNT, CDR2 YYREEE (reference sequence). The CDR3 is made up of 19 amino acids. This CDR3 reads CASSSEEQYSGVPYGEQYF. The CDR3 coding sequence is TGTGCCAGCAGCTCGGAAGAGCAATACTCAGGGGTCCCTTATGGGGAGCAGTACTTC.

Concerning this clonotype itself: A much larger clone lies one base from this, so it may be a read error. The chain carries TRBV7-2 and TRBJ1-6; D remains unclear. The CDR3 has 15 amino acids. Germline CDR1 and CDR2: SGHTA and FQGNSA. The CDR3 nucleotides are TGTGCCAGCAGGAGTACATACGGGGATAATCCACCCCTCCACTTT. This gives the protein CASRSTYGDNPPLHF.

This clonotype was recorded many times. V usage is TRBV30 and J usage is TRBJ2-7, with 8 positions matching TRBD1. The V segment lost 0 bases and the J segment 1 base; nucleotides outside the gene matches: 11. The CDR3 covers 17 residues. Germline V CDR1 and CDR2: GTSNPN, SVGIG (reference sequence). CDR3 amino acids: CAWSVKVGTGVSYEQYF. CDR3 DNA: TGTGCCTGGAGTGTAAAGGTCGGGACAGGTGTTTCCTACGAGCAGTACTTC.

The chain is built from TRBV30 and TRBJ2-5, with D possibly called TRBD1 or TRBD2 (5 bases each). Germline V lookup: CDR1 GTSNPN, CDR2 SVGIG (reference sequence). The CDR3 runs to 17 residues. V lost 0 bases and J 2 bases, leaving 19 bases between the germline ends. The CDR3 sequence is CAWSVPLWDGEQETQYF. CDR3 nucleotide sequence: TGTGCCTGGAGTGTACCGCTCTGGGACGGGGAACAAGAGACCCAGTACTTC.

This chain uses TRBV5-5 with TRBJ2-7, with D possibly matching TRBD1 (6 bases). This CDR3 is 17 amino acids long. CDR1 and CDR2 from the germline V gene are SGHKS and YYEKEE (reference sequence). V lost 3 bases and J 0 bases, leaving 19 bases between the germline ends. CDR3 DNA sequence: TGTGCCAGCAGCTATCGATTCACAGGGTTAATCTCCTACGAGCAGTACTTC. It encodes CASSYRFTGLISYEQYF.

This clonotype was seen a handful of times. The CDR3 DNA reads as TGTGCCAGCAGTGAAAGCGGGGGAAGGACAGATACGCAGTATTTT. This gives the protein CASSESGGRTDTQYF. The V gene is TRBV6-1, the J gene TRBJ2-3, with 8 positions matching TRBD2. Trimming at V came to 2 bases and at J to 3 bases, leaving 4 bases not matched to a gene. The CDR3 is made up of 15 amino acids. Germline values: CDR1 MNHNS, CDR2 SASEGT.

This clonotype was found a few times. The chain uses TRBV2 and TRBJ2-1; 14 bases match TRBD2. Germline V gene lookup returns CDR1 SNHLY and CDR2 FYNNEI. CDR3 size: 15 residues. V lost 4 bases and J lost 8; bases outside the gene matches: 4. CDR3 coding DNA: TGTGCCAGCAGTGCGACTAGCGGGGGGGCCTATGAGCAGTTCTTC. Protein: CASSATSGGAYEQFF.

The CDR3 sequence: CASSLTHRRKETQYF. Written as DNA, the CDR3 is TGTGCCAGCAGCCTCACTCACCGACGGAAAGAGACCCAGTACTTC. J is TRBJ2-5 and V is TRBV6-2 or TRBV6-3; D is ambiguous. Between the trimmed V and J ends, which lost 6 bases and 3 bases, there was a span of 17 bases. This CDR3 is 15 amino acids long. Germline V gene lookup returns CDR1 MNHEY and CDR2 SVGEGT.

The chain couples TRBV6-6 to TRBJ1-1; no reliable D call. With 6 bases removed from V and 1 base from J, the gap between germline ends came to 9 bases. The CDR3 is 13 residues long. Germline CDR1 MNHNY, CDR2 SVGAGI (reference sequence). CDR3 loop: CASSGKQNTEAFF. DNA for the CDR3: TGTGCCAGCAGCGGGAAACAGAACACTGAAGCTTTCTTT.

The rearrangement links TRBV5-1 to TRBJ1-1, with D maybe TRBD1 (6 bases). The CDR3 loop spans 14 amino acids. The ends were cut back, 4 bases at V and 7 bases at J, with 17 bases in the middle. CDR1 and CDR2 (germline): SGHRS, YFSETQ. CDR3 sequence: CASSVQSDSLEAFF. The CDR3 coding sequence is TGCGCCAGCAGCGTACAATCGGACAGCCTTGAAGCTTTCTTT. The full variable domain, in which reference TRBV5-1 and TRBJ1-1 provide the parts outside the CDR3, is KAGVTQTPRYLIKTRGQQVTLSCSPISGHRSVSWYQQTPGQGLQFLFEYFSETQRNKGNFPGRFSGRQFSNSRSEMNVSTLELGDSALYLCASSVQSDSLEAFFGQGTRLTVV.

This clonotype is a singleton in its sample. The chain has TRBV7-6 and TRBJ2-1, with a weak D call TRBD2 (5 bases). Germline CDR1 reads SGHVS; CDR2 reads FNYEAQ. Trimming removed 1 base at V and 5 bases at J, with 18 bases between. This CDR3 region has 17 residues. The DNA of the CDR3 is TGTGCCAGCAGCTTAGAGGTCCGGGGAGTTCGTCACAATGAGCAGTTCTTC. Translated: CASSLEVRGVRHNEQFF.

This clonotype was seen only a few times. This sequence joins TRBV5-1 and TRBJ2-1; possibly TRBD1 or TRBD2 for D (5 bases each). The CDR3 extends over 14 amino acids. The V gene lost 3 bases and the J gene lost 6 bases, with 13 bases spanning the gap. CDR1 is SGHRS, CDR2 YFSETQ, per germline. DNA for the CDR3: TGCGCCAGCAGCTCCCAGGGAGCAGGCAATGAGCAGTTCTTC. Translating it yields CASSSQGAGNEQFF.

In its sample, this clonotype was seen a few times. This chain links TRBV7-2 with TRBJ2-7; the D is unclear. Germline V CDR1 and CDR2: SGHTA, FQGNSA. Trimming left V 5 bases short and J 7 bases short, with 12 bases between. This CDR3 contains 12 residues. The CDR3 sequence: CASSVQSWEQYF. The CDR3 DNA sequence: TGTGCCAGCAGCGTCCAGAGTTGGGAGCAGTACTTC. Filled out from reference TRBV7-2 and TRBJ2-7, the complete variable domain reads GAGVSQSPSNKVTEKGKDVELRCDPISGHTALYWYRQSLGQGLEFLIYFQGNSAPDKSGLPSDRFSAERTGGSVSTLTIQRTQQEDSAVYLCASSVQSWEQYFGPGTRLTVT.

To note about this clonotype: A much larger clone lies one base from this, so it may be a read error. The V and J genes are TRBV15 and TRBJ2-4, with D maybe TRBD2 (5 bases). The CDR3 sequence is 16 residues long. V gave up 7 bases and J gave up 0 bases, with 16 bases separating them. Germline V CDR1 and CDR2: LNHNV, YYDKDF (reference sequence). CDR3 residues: CATTPKEGLAKNIQYF. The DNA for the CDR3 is TGTGCCACCACACCGAAAGAGGGATTAGCCAAAAACATTCAGTACTTC.

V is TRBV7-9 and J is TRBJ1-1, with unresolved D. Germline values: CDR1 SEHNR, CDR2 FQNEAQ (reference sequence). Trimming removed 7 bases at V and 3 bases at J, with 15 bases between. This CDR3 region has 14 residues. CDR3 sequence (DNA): TGTGCCAGCACCTCCGACAATAGGGACACTGAAGCTTTCTTT. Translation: CASTSDNRDTEAFF.

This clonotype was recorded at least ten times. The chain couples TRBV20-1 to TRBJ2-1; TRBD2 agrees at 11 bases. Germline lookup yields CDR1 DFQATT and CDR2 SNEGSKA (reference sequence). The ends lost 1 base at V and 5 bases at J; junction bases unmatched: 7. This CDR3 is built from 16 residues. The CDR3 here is CSARATLAGGNNEQFF. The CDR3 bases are TGCAGTGCTAGAGCTACCTTAGCGGGGGGGAACAATGAGCAGTTCTTC.

In DNA form, the CDR3 reads TGCGCCAGCAGCTTGGGACGGGGGGACCCCACAGATACGCAGTATTTT. This gives the protein CASSLGRGDPTDTQYF. V is TRBV5-1 and J is TRBJ2-3, with TRBD2 identical over 7 bases. The ends lost 0 bases at V and 2 bases at J; junction bases unmatched: 6. This CDR3 region has 16 residues. Germline V gene lookup returns CDR1 SGHRS and CDR2 YFSETQ.